The TCR beta chain under discussion was sequenced for a study of T-cell reconstitution after alpha-beta-depleted transplantation in children. The library targeted TCRbeta and was prepared with unique molecular identifiers. TCRdb redid the calling of the PCR reads with MiXCR, one entry per CDR3 protein. The sample has roughly 790,000 distinct CDR3 sequences; about 15% are singletons. For this clonotype: Its matching antigen is unknown.

Per the germline V gene, CDR1 is MGHRA and CDR2 is YSYEKL. V shed 2 bases, J shed 2 bases, and the junction held 12 bases outside the gene matches. CDR3 length: 18 residues. Study-level findings and limits: Diversity and T-cell counts at one year after transplant derived mostly from new T cells. Day-60 TCRbeta diversity that was high in some patients was derived from surviving recipient T cells and thymic progenitors. Several hundred graft clones that had expanded were reportedly the source of alpha-beta T cells about two months after transplant.

Sequenced here: PBMCs, mostly from graft donor cells, sampled 360 days after TCRalphabeta/CD19-depleted stem cell transplant. This sequence was found in a male patient younger than 18 who had a stem cell transplant for acute lymphoblastic leukemia, so the T cells may come from the graft donor. The chain has TRBV4-1 and TRBJ2-3, with 8 nucleotides matching TRBD1. CDR3 coding DNA: TGCGCCAGCAGCCAACGAGGGACAGGTGGCCCAACCACAGATACGCAGTATTTT. The encoded protein is CASSQRGTGGPTTDTQYF.